The 20 T cell receptor beta chains below come from one sample, sequenced in a study of shared clonotypes between healthy human individuals. CD8 cells classed as naive were CD45RO-negative and positively selected for CCR7, excluding terminally differentiated effector memory CD45RA+ cells. Profiled with immunoSEQ multiplex PCR; TCRdb holds only in-frame clones, not every one. This sample has hundreds of thousands of clones, with about 96% found just once. Sequencing was performed on naive CD8+ T cells sorted from blood. Every receptor here comes from a woman in her 30s in good health.

A few counts support this clone. This chain joins TRBV27 and TRBJ1-1; weak D call: TRBD1 (6 bases). Germline V lookup: CDR1 MNHEY, CDR2 SMNVEV (reference sequence). This CDR3 has 14 residues. The V and J ends lost 8 bases and 5 bases respectively, with 18 bases between them. CDR3 in amino acids: CASALRGGMTEAFF. The CDR3 DNA is TGTGCCAGCGCCCTTCGCGGGGGCATGACTGAAGCTTTCTTT.

This clone came up once. Other DNA sequences in this sample translate to the same CDR3. The CDR3 DNA is TGTGCCAGCAGTGTCGGAGGGTTCTCCTACGAGCAGTACTTC. As protein: CASSVGGFSYEQYF. The rearrangement joins TRBV2 to TRBJ2-7, with D possibly being TRBD2 (6 bases). Germline CDR1 SNHLY, CDR2 FYNNEI. The CDR3 contains 14 residues. Trimming pared 4 bases from V and 0 bases from J, leaving 10 bases between.

The chain links TRBV28 to TRBJ2-4; D possibly uses TRBD1 or TRBD2 (5 bases each). This CDR3 is 19 amino acids long. V was shortened by 0 bases and J by 0 bases, with 18 bases between the two germline ends. CDR1 MDHEN and CDR2 SYDVKM come from the germline V gene. This chain's CDR3 is CASSLWAGTAELAKNIQYF. CDR3 sequence (DNA): TGTGCCAGCAGTTTATGGGCCGGGACGGCTGAGCTAGCCAAAAACATTCAGTACTTC.

As for this clone: The same CDR3 arises from other DNA sequences in this sample as well. The chain couples TRBV7-6 to TRBJ1-1; D gene uncertain. Germline-derived CDR1 and CDR2 are SGHVS and FNYEAQ. Deletions cut 5 bases from V and 1 base from J, with 8 bases between. The length of the CDR3 is 13 residues. CDR3: CASSPGRNTEAFF. The CDR3 DNA is TGTGCCAGCAGCCCAGGACGGAACACTGAAGCTTTCTTT.

The chain employs TRBV5-6 and TRBJ2-5, with 8 bases that match TRBD1. Germline-derived CDR1 and CDR2 are SGHDT and YYEEEE. With 5 bases clipped from V and 5 bases from J, the junction kept 8 bases outside the gene matches. There are 14 residues in the CDR3. The CDR3 is CASRMTGARETQYF. The CDR3 coding sequence is TGTGCCAGCAGAATGACAGGGGCCAGGGAGACCCAGTACTTC.

V and J are TRBV9 and TRBJ2-2; 7 bases agree with TRBD2. The V gene end was trimmed by 7 bases and the J gene end by 6 bases; junction bases not matched to a gene: 27. CDR1 and CDR2 from the germline V gene are SGDLS and YYNGEE. This CDR3 is 20 amino acids long. The CDR3 loop is CASSGWEGNSSPTAAGELFF. The CDR3 DNA sequence: TGTGCCAGCTCCGGGTGGGAGGGAAATTCTTCTCCGACAGCCGCCGGGGAGCTGTTTTTT.

The V and J genes are TRBV28 and TRBJ1-1, with D possibly TRBD1 on 5 matching bases. The germline CDR1 and CDR2 sequences are MDHEN and SYDVKM. V lost 6 bases and J lost 2, with 13 bases in between. This CDR3 contains 14 residues. CDR3 sequence (DNA): TGTGCCAGCAGCCCTGACAGTTTAAACACTGAAGCTTTCTTT. Its protein product is CASSPDSLNTEAFF.

The chain is built from TRBV4-1 and TRBJ1-4, with 7 bases fitting TRBD1. This CDR3 is built from 16 residues. Germline CDR1 MGHRA, CDR2 YSYEKL. Losses at the gene ends were 4 bases for V and 8 bases for J; bases not matched to a gene: 13. The CDR3 nucleotides read TGCGCCAGCAGCCCCCAAGGGGGCATAATGTCCGAAAAACTGTTTTTT. As protein: CASSPQGGIMSEKLFF.

The chain combines TRBV27 with TRBJ2-1; 7 nucleotides agree with TRBD2. The germline CDR1 and CDR2 sequences are MNHEY and SMNVEV (reference sequence). Germline trimming cut 2 bases from V and 3 bases from J; bases unmatched to any gene: 16. The CDR3 has 19 residues. The CDR3 loop reads CASSLTPGTTLGIYNEQFF. The CDR3 DNA is TGTGCCAGCAGTTTAACCCCCGGGACTACCCTAGGGATCTACAATGAGCAGTTCTTC.

The chain recombines TRBV11-2 with TRBJ2-7, with no clear D. Germline assignment: CDR1 SGHAT and CDR2 FQNNGV. V lost 1 base to trimming and J lost 2 bases, with 12 bases between them. The CDR3 totals 15 residues. In DNA, the CDR3 is TGTGCCAGCAGCTTAGGTGTAGGGTCGGCCTACGAGCAGTACTTC. Its protein product is CASSLGVGSAYEQYF.

The chain recombines TRBV7-2 with TRBJ2-7, with TRBD2 matching 8 bases. Looked up from germline, CDR1 is SGHTA and CDR2 is FQGNSA. The CDR3 consists of 16 residues. V was pared by 1 base and J by 4 bases, with 9 bases of the junction left unmatched. Here the CDR3 DNA reads TGTGCCAGCAGCTTAGACCGGGAGGGCCTCCTGTACGAGCAGTACTTC. This codes for CASSLDREGLLYEQYF.

This chain links TRBV28 with TRBJ2-7; D gene ambiguous. CDR1 is MDHEN and CDR2 is SYDVKM in the germline V gene. V dropped 6 bases and J dropped 0 bases, with 9 bases sitting between them. The CDR3 sequence is 13 residues long. DNA of the CDR3: TGTGCCAGCAGCATACAGAACTCCTACGAGCAGTACTTC. It translates to CASSIQNSYEQYF.

V and J are TRBV19 and TRBJ1-6; 10 positions agree with TRBD1. V gave up 9 bases and J gave up 7 bases; unmatched junction bases: 3. CDR3 length equals 13 residues. Germline V gene lookup returns CDR1 LNHDA and CDR2 SQIVND (reference sequence). CDR3 coding DNA: TGTGCCAGCTGGGACAGGGGAAATTCACCCCTCCACTTT. Translated, it gives CASWDRGNSPLHF.

The J gene is TRBJ2-7, the V gene TRBV20-1; D remains unclear. Trimming stripped 5 bases from V and 7 bases from J, with 12 bases between. The CDR3 contains 11 residues. CDR1 DFQATT and CDR2 SNEGSKA come from the germline V gene (reference sequence). The DNA of the CDR3 is TGCAGTGCTCCCCTTGGGCGGGAGCAGTACTTC. This sequence encodes CSAPLGREQYF.

The genes are TRBV28 and TRBJ1-5; D might be TRBD1 (5 bases). Trimming cost V 6 bases and J 6 bases, with 9 bases left between them. CDR3 length: 12 amino acids. CDR1 is MDHEN, CDR2 SYDVKM, per germline. The CDR3 DNA reads TGTGCCAGCAGACAGGACGCTCAGCCCCAGCATTTT. Translation: CASRQDAQPQHF. Drawing the rest from reference TRBV28 and TRBJ1-5, the complete variable domain is DVKVTQSSRYLVKRTGEKVFLECVQDMDHENMFWYRQDPGLGLRLIYFSYDVKMKEKGDIPEGYSVSREKKERFSLILESASTNQTSMYLCASRQDAQPQHFGDGTRLSIL.

The genes are TRBV6-5 and TRBJ2-7, with 8 bases identical to TRBD2. J lost 7 bases, V lost 6 bases, and 11 bases had no gene match. The CDR3 contains 14 residues. The V gene's germline CDR1 is MNHEY and CDR2 SVGAGI. The chain's CDR3 is CASSPTLAVLEQYF. The CDR3 nucleotides are TGTGCCAGCAGCCCTACACTAGCGGTGCTGGAGCAGTACTTC.

The V and J genes are TRBV4-2 and TRBJ2-7; the D is unclear. The V end was cut by 4 bases, the J end by 2 bases, with 12 bases between. The CDR3 is made up of 14 amino acids. CDR1 and CDR2 from the germline V gene are LGHNA and YNFKEQ. This CDR3 reads CASSPEGTAYEQYF. As DNA, the CDR3 is TGTGCCAGCAGCCCAGAAGGCACCGCCTACGAGCAGTACTTC.

The genes are TRBV27 and TRBJ2-3; 13 bases are shared with TRBD2. Germline loops: CDR1 MNHEY, CDR2 SMNVEV (reference sequence). The CDR3 spans 15 residues. The J segment lost 3 bases and the V segment lost 9 bases, leaving 6 bases of the junction unmatched. The CDR3 nucleotides are TGTGCCAGTAGGACTAGCGGGAGATCGACAGATACGCAGTATTTT. It is translated as CASRTSGRSTDTQYF.

The rearrangement uses TRBV4-1 and TRBJ2-7, with D possibly being TRBD1 or TRBD2 (5 bases each). V lost 3 bases and J 3 bases, leaving 12 bases between the germline ends. CDR1 MGHRA and CDR2 YSYEKL come from the germline V gene. The CDR3 has 14 amino acids. This CDR3 reads CASSHGDGDYEQYF. CDR3 in DNA: TGCGCCAGCAGCCATGGGGACGGAGACTACGAGCAGTACTTC.

The chain recombines TRBV7-8 with TRBJ2-7, with D possibly matching TRBD2 (5 bases). Germline V gene lookup returns CDR1 SGHVS and CDR2 FQNEAQ. The CDR3 contains 13 residues. With 5 bases removed from V and 2 bases from J, the gap between germline ends came to 10 bases. CDR3 DNA sequence: TGTGCCAGCAGCGACCTAGCCCCCTACGAGCAGTACTTC. Translation: CASSDLAPYEQYF. The full variable domain, in which reference TRBV7-8 and TRBJ2-7 provide the parts outside the CDR3, is GAGVSQSPRYKVAKRGQDVALRCDPISGHVSLFWYQQALGQGPEFLTYFQNEAQLDKSGLPSDRFFAERPEGSVSTLKIQRTQQEDSAVYLCASSDLAPYEQYFGPGTRLTVT.